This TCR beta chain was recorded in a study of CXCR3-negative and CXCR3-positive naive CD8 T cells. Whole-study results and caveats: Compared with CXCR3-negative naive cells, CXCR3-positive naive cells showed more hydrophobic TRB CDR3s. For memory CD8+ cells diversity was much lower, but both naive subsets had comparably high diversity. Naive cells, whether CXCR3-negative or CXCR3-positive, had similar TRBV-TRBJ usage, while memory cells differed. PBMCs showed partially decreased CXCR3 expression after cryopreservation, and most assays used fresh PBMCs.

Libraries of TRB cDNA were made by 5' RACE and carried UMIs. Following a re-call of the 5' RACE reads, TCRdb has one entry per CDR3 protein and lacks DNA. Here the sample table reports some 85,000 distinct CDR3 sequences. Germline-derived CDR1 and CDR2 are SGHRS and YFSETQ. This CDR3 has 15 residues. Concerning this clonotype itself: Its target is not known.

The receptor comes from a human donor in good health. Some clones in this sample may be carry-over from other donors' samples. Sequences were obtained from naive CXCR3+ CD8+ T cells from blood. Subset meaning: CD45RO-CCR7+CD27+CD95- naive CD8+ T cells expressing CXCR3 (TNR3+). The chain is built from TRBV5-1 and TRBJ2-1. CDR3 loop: CASTSEPTTYNEQFF.